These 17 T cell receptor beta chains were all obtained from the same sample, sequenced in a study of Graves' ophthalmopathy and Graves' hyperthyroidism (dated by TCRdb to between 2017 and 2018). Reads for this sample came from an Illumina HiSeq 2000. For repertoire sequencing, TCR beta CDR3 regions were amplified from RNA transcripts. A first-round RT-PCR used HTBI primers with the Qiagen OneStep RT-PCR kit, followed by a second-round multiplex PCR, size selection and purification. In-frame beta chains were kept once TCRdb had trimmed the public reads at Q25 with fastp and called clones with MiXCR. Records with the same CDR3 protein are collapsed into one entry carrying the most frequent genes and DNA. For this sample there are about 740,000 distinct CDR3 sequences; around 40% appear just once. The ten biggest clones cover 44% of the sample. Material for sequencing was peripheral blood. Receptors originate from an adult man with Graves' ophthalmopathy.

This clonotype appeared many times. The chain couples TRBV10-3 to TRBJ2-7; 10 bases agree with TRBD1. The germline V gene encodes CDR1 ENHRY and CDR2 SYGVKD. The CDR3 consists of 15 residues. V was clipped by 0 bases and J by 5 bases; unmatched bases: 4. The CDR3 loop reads CAISESQGQGNEQYF. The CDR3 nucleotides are TGTGCCATCAGTGAGTCCCAGGGACAGGGGAACGAGCAGTACTTC.

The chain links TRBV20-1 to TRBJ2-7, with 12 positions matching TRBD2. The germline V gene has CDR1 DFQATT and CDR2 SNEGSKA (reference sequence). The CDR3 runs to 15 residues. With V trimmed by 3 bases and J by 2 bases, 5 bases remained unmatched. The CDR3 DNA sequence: TGCAGTGCTAGGTCACTAGCGGGAGGACCCTACGAGCAGTACTTC. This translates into CSARSLAGGPYEQYF.

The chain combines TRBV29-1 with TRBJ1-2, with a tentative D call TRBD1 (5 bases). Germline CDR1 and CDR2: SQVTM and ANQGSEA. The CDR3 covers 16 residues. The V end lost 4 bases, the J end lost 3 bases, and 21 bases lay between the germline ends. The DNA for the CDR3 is TGCAGCGTTGGCTCCCCTTCGCCAGGGTGGGACTATGGCTACACCTTC. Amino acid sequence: CSVGSPSPGWDYGYTF.

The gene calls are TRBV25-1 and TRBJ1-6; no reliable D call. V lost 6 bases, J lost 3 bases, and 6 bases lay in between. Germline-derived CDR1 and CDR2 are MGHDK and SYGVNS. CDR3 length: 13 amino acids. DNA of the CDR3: TGTGCCAGCAGGTCCGGCTATAATTCACCCCTCCACTTT. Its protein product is CASRSGYNSPLHF.

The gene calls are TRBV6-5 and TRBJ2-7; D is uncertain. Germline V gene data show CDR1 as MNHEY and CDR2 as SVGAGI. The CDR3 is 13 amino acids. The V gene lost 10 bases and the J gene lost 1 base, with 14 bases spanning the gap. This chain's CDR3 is CATRRLSSYEQYF. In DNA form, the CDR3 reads TGTGCCACCCGCCGGCTCAGTTCCTACGAGCAGTACTTC.

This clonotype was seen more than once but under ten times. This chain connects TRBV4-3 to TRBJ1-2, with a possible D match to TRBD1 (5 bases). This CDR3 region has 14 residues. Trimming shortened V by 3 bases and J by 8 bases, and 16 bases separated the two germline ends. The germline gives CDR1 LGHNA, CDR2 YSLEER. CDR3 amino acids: CASSQQGVRKGYTF. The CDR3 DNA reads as TGCGCCAGCAGCCAGCAGGGAGTTCGGAAAGGCTACACCTTC.

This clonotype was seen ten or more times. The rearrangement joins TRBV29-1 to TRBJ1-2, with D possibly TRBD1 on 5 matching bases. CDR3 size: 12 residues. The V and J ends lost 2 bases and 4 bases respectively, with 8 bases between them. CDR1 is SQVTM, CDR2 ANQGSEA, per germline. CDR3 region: CSVEIGGYGYTF. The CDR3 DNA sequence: TGCAGCGTTGAAATTGGGGGCTATGGCTACACCTTC.

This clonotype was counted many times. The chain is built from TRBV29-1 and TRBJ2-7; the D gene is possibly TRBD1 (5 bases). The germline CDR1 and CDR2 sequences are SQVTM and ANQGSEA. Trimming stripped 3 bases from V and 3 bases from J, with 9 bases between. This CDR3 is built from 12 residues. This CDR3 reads CSVEAGIYEQYF. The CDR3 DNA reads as TGCAGCGTTGAGGCAGGGATCTACGAGCAGTACTTC.

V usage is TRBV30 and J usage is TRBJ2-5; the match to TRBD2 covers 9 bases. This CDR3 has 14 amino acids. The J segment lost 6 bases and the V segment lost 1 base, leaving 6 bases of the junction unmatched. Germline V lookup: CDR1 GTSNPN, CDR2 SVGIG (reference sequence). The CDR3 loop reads CAWSGVAGEKTQYF. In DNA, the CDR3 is TGTGCCTGGAGTGGAGTAGCGGGAGAGAAGACCCAGTACTTC.

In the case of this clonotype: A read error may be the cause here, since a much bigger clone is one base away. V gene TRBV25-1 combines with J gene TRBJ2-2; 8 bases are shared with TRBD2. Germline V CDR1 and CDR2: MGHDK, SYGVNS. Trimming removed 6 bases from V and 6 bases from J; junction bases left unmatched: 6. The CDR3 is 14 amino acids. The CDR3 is CASSNSGVAGELFF. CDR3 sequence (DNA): TGTGCCAGCAGCAATAGCGGGGTGGCCGGGGAGCTGTTTTTT.

The CDR3 spells CASGSIMTGELFF. Written as DNA, the CDR3 is TGTGCTAGTGGTTCCATCATGACCGGGGAGCTGTTTTTT. The genes are TRBV12-3 or TRBV12-4 and TRBJ2-2; D gene unclear. The CDR3 sequence is 13 residues long.

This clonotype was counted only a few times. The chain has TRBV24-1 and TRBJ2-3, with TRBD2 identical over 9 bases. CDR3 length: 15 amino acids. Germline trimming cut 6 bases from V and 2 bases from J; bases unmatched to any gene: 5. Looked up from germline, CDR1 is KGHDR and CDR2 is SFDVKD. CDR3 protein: CATSLAGSLTDTQYF. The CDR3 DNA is TGTGCCACCAGTCTAGCGGGGAGCCTCACAGATACGCAGTATTTT.

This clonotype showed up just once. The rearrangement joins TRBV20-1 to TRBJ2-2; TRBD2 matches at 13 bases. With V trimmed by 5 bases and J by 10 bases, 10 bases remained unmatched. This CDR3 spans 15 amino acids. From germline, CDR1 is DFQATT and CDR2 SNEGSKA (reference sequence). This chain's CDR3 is CSAQRGGTSGEELFF. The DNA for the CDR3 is TGCAGTGCTCAGAGGGGAGGGACTAGCGGGGAGGAGCTGTTTTTT.

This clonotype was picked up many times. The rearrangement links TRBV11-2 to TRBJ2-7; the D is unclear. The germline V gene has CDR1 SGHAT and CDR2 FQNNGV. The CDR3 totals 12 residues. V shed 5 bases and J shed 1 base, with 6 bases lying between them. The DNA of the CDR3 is TGTGCCAGCAGCGGGCAGTCCTACGAGCAGTACTTC. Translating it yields CASSGQSYEQYF.

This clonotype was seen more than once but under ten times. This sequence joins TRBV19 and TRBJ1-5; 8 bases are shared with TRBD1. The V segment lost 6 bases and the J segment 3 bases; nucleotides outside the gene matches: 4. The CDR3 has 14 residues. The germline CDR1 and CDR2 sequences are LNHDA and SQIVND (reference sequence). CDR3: CASRGDRHNQPQHF. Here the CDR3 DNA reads TGTGCCAGTAGGGGGGACAGGCACAATCAGCCCCAGCATTTT.

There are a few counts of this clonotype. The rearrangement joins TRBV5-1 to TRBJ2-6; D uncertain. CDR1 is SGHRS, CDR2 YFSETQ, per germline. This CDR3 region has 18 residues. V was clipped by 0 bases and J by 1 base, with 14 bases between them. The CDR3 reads CASSLAPVQFSGANVLTF. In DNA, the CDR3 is TGCGCCAGCAGCTTGGCCCCAGTTCAGTTTTCTGGGGCCAACGTCCTGACTTTC.

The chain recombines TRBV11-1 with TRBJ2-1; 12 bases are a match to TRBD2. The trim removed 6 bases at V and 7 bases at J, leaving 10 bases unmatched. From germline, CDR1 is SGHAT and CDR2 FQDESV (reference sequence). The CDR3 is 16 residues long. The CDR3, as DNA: TGTGCCAGCAGTCCTAAGACTAGCGGGAGCGCTAATGAGCAGTTCTTC. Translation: CASSPKTSGSANEQFF.